The 23 T cell receptor beta chains reported below all come from one sample, sequenced in a study of a mutant IDH1 vaccine in newly diagnosed glioma. The antigens of these receptors remain unknown. Method: immunoSEQ multiplex PCR; TCRdb's copy keeps in-frame clones and lacks some. The sample includes tens of thousands of clones, around 83% of them seen just once. Specified time point: week 5, during vaccination. One vaccine dose held 300 ug of mutant IDH1 20-mer peptide and came with topical imiquimod. Material: PBMCs, obtained from a glioma patient whose treatment included an IDH1 peptide vaccine. Receptors were obtained from a man aged 30 to 45 with glioma.

CDR3 coding DNA: TGCGCCAGCAGCTTAGGGACTAGCGGACGTTCAGATACGCAGTATTTT. This translates into CASSLGTSGRSDTQYF. V and J are TRBV5-1 and TRBJ2-3; 11 nucleotides agree with TRBD2. V shed 2 bases, J shed 4 bases, and the junction held 6 bases outside the gene matches. CDR3 length: 16 amino acids. Germline-derived CDR1 and CDR2 are SGHRS and YFSETQ.

The gene calls are TRBV30 and TRBJ1-6, with D hard to call. The CDR3 is made up of 16 amino acids. Germline V gene sequence: CDR1 GTSNPN, CDR2 SVGIG (reference sequence). V lost 2 bases to trimming and J lost 3 bases, with 14 bases between them. The CDR3 DNA reads as TGTGCCTGGAGTAGTCACAGTGAAATCTATAATTCACCCCTCCACTTT. It yields the protein CAWSSHSEIYNSPLHF.

The table lists this clone with a count of one. This chain joins TRBV5-1 and TRBJ1-2, with D unresolved. V was pared by 2 bases and J by 8 bases, with 19 bases between. CDR1 is SGHRS and CDR2 is YFSETQ in the germline V gene. The CDR3 runs to 15 residues. CDR3 in amino acids: CASSFGSRGLEGYTF. CDR3 coding DNA: TGCGCCAGCAGCTTTGGGTCCCGTGGCCTTGAAGGCTACACCTTC. The complete variable domain, with remaining parts taken from reference TRBV5-1 and TRBJ1-2, reads KAGVTQTPRYLIKTRGQQVTLSCSPISGHRSVSWYQQTPGQGLQFLFEYFSETQRNKGNFPGRFSGRQFSNSRSEMNVSTLELGDSALYLCASSFGSRGLEGYTFGSGTRLTVV.

The chain combines TRBV5-1 with TRBJ1-1; 8 bases align to TRBD1. The CDR3 extends over 15 amino acids. With V trimmed by 2 bases and J by 0 bases, 3 bases remained unmatched. Germline V CDR1 and CDR2: SGHRS, YFSETQ. DNA for the CDR3: TGCGCCAGCAGCTTAGGACAGGGCATGAACACTGAAGCTTTCTTT. Translation: CASSLGQGMNTEAFF.

J is TRBJ2-5 and V is TRBV11-3, with 8 bases that match TRBD1. V was clipped by 4 bases and J by 5 bases; unmatched bases: 6. The germline V gene has CDR1 SGHNT and CDR2 YENEEA. The CDR3 covers 14 residues. CDR3: CASSSGQGRETQYF. The DNA of the CDR3 is TGTGCCAGCAGCTCCGGACAGGGTCGGGAGACCCAGTACTTC.

The rearrangement joins TRBV19 to TRBJ1-1, with 7 bases that match TRBD1. This CDR3 has 15 residues. Per germline, CDR1 LNHDA and CDR2 SQIVND (reference sequence). V was clipped by 1 base and J by 0 bases; unmatched bases: 2. CDR3 protein: CASSIGGQLNTEAFF. The DNA for the CDR3 is TGTGCCAGTAGTATAGGGGGACAGTTGAACACTGAAGCTTTCTTT.

This CDR3 is CATTGAPYEQYF. The DNA of the CDR3 is TGTGCCACGACGGGGGCCCCCTACGAGCAGTACTTC. The chain recombines TRBV19 with TRBJ2-7; the D call may be TRBD1 or TRBD2 (6 bases each). Deletions cut 10 bases from V and 2 bases from J, with 12 bases between. Germline V gene sequence: CDR1 LNHDA, CDR2 SQIVND (reference sequence). CDR3 size: 12 residues.

This clone was seen a few times. The genes are TRBV10-3 and TRBJ1-1; TRBD1 matches at 7 bases. V was clipped by 2 bases and J by 4 bases; unmatched bases: 4. The CDR3 runs 14 residues. Germline V CDR1 and CDR2: ENHRY, SYGVKD. The CDR3 spells CAISERQGSTEAFF. Here the CDR3 DNA reads TGTGCCATCAGTGAGAGACAGGGAAGCACTGAAGCTTTCTTT.

This rearrangement joins TRBV5-1 to TRBJ1-4; D is ambiguous. The germline V gene has CDR1 SGHRS and CDR2 YFSETQ. This CDR3 region has 14 residues. Trimming removed 0 bases at V and 4 bases at J, with 7 bases between. The CDR3 region is CASSLGAVNEKLFF. The CDR3 nucleotides read TGCGCCAGCAGCTTGGGGGCGGTTAATGAAAAACTGTTTTTT.

The genes are TRBV2 and TRBJ1-1; D call uncertain. The CDR3 spans 13 residues. The germline V gene encodes CDR1 SNHLY and CDR2 FYNNEI. Trimming left V 4 bases short and J 5 bases short, with 11 bases between. The CDR3 DNA reads as TGTGCCAGCAGTGTCAGTCATGGTACTGAAGCTTTCTTT. Residues: CASSVSHGTEAFF.

The chain combines TRBV6-1 with TRBJ2-3; unclear D gene. The CDR3 extends over 15 amino acids. Germline V gene data show CDR1 as MNHNS and CDR2 as SASEGT. V was trimmed by 1 base and J by 1 base, leaving 9 bases between them. DNA of the CDR3: TGTGCCAGCAGTGAAGACAGTCCCCGCACAGATACGCAGTATTTT. Translation: CASSEDSPRTDTQYF.

This clone occurred a few times. The rearrangement links TRBV6-5 to TRBJ2-7, with D possibly being TRBD2 (6 bases). V was trimmed by 2 bases and J by 6 bases, leaving 14 bases between them. Germline assignment: CDR1 MNHEY and CDR2 SVGAGI. CDR3 length: 14 amino acids. The CDR3 here is CASSYRRGVAEQYF. CDR3 nucleotides: TGTGCCAGCAGTTACCGTCGCGGGGTTGCCGAGCAGTACTTC.

The chain couples TRBV7-9 to TRBJ1-3, with D possibly being TRBD1 (6 bases). In germline, CDR1 is SEHNR, CDR2 FQNEAQ (reference sequence). This CDR3 has 18 amino acids. V lost 2 bases to trimming and J lost 4 bases, with 21 bases between them. The CDR3 reads CASSLRGMTSSSGNTIYF. As DNA, the CDR3 is TGTGCCAGCAGCTTAAGGGGGATGACTAGCAGTTCCGGAAACACCATATATTTT.

The chain combines TRBV5-6 with TRBJ2-1, with 11 bases that match TRBD2. V lost 0 bases to trimming and J lost 10 bases; unmatched junction nucleotides: 6. The CDR3 is 15 residues long. Germline V gene data show CDR1 as SGHDT and CDR2 as YYEEEE. The CDR3 nucleotides are TGTGCCAGCAGCTTGGGTAGCGGGAGGGCCGGAGAGCAGTTCTTC. Translated: CASSLGSGRAGEQFF.

The V and J genes are TRBV7-9 and TRBJ2-3, with D perhaps TRBD1 or TRBD2 (6 bases each). Germline CDR1 is SEHNR and CDR2 is FQNEAQ (reference sequence). V was cut by 2 bases and J by 2 bases, with 20 bases left in between. This CDR3 has 18 amino acids. The CDR3 DNA follows: TGTGCCAGCAGCTTATTTGGGGGGCTGGGGGGCCCCACAGATACGCAGTATTTT. Translation gives CASSLFGGLGGPTDTQYF.

This chain connects TRBV5-5 to TRBJ2-5; D is unclear. The germline V gene encodes CDR1 SGHKS and CDR2 YYEKEE (reference sequence). This CDR3 region has 14 residues. Trimming pared 1 base from V and 3 bases from J, leaving 10 bases between. Written as DNA, the CDR3 is TGTGCCAGCAGCTTGATGCAGGCCGAAGAGACCCAGTACTTC. Protein sequence: CASSLMQAEETQYF.

This clone appeared a single time. Here the CDR3 DNA reads TGCGCCAGCAGCTTGTTCAGCGGGAGTATAAAGGAGACCCAGTACTTC. It codes for CASSLFSGSIKETQYF. This chain uses TRBV5-1 with TRBJ2-5; 8 bases fit TRBD2. Germline V lookup: CDR1 SGHRS, CDR2 YFSETQ. The CDR3 covers 16 residues. V shed 1 base and J 5 bases; nucleotides not matched to a gene: 10.

The chain is built from TRBV4-1 and TRBJ1-3; 9 bases are shared with TRBD1. The germline gives CDR1 MGHRA, CDR2 YSYEKL. The ends lost 0 bases at V and 4 bases at J; junction bases unmatched: 10. The CDR3 has 18 residues. DNA of the CDR3: TGCGCCAGCAGCCAAGAGGTAGGGCGGACAGGGGCCGGAAACACCATATATTTT. Translated: CASSQEVGRTGAGNTIYF.

The chain has TRBV5-6 and TRBJ1-1; D is unclear. Per the germline V gene, CDR1 is SGHDT and CDR2 is YYEEEE. This CDR3 is 14 amino acids long. Trimming stripped 2 bases from V and 3 bases from J, with 11 bases between. As DNA, the CDR3 is TGTGCCAGCAGCTTTACAGAAGGTTACACTGAAGCTTTCTTT. Residues: CASSFTEGYTEAFF.

This chain joins TRBV6-1 and TRBJ1-2; TRBD1 might be the D (6 bases). Germline V gene sequence: CDR1 MNHNS, CDR2 SASEGT. The CDR3 length is 14 residues. V was cut by 5 bases and J by 7 bases, with 17 bases left in between. CDR3 loop: CASSNTRGAGGYTF. As DNA, the CDR3 is TGTGCCAGCAGTAACACCCGGGGGGCGGGTGGCTACACCTTC.

The chain recombines TRBV5-1 with TRBJ2-7, with D unresolved. V lost 0 bases, J lost 9 bases, and 16 bases lay in between. Germline V CDR1 and CDR2: SGHRS, YFSETQ. The CDR3 covers 14 residues. The CDR3 is CASSLVSGPMGQYF. The CDR3 DNA reads as TGCGCCAGCAGCTTGGTCTCCGGGCCGATGGGGCAGTACTTC. Using reference TRBV5-1 and TRBJ2-7 for the parts outside the CDR3, the full variable domain is KAGVTQTPRYLIKTRGQQVTLSCSPISGHRSVSWYQQTPGQGLQFLFEYFSETQRNKGNFPGRFSGRQFSNSRSEMNVSTLELGDSALYLCASSLVSGPMGQYFGPGTRLTVT.

The chain employs TRBV4-2 and TRBJ2-3; D not resolved. CDR1 is LGHNA and CDR2 is YNFKEQ in the germline V gene. V was shortened by 4 bases and J by 9 bases, with 14 bases between the two germline ends. The CDR3 runs 13 residues. The CDR3 DNA sequence: TGTGCCAGCAGCCGAACCCAGACTGAAACGCAGTATTTT. Translation: CASSRTQTETQYF.

This chain connects TRBV5-1 to TRBJ1-3; weak D call: TRBD1 (5 bases). The V and J ends lost 4 bases and 8 bases respectively, with 16 bases between them. Looked up from germline, CDR1 is SGHRS and CDR2 is YFSETQ. The CDR3 contains 14 residues. The chain's CDR3 is CASSQIRGDDTIYF. As DNA, the CDR3 is TGCGCCAGCAGCCAAATACGGGGCGACGACACCATATATTTT.